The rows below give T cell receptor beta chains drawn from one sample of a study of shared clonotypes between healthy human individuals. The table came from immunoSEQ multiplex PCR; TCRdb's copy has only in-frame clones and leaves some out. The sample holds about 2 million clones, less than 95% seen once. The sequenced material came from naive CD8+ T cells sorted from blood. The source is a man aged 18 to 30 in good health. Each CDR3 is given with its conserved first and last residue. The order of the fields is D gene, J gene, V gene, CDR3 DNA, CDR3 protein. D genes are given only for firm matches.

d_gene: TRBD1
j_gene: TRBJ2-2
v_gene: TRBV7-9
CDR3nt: TGTGCCACGTGGGACAGGGGTTTCGAGACCGGGGAGCTGTTTTTT
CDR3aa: CATWDRGFETGELFF

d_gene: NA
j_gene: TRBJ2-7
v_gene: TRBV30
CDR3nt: TGTGCCTGGAGGGGCCCCGGGGACGAGCAGTACTTC
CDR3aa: CAWRGPGDEQYF

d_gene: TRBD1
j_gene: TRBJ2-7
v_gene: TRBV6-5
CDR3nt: TGTGCCAGCAGTTACTCCGTGGGACAGACTTCCTACGAGCAGTACTTC
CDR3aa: CASSYSVGQTSYEQYF

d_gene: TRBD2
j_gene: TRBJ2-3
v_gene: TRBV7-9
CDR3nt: TGTGCCAGCAGCTTAGTAGGAAGCGGGAGGGTAACAGATACGCAGTATTTT
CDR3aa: CASSLVGSGRVTDTQYF

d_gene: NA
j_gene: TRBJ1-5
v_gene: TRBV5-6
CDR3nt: TGTGCCAGCAGCTTAGAAGGGGATAATCAGCCCCAGCATTTT
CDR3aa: CASSLEGDNQPQHF

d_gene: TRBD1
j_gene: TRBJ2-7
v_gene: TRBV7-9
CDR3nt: TGTGCCAGCAGCATCCGACAGGGAGAAAGCTCCTACGAGCAGTACTTC
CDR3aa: CASSIRQGESSYEQYF

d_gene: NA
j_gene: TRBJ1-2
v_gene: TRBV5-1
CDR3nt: TGCGCCAGCAGCTTGGCCTCGGGATCCTACTATGGCTACACCTTC
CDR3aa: CASSLASGSYYGYTF

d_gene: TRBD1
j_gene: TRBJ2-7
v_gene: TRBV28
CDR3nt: TGTGCCAGCAGCCCCCCGGGGACAGGGGGGTACGAGCAGTACTTC
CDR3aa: CASSPPGTGGYEQYF

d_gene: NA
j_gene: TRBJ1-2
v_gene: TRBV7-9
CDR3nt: TGTGCCAGCTCCGAAGACCCAGCTAACTATGGCTACACCTTC
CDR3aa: CASSEDPANYGYTF

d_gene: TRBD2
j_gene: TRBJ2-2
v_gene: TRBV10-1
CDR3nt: TGCGCCAGCAGCTCCGGGACTAGCGGGAGCTTGATCGCCGGGGAGCTGTTTTTT
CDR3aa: CASSSGTSGSLIAGELFF